The source of this T cell receptor (beta chain) is a study of blood T cell repertoires in COVID-19. During active infection, Seattle patients enrolled and were then monitored through disease. The germline V gene encodes CDR1 SGHNT and CDR2 YYREEE (reference sequence). There are 14 residues in the CDR3. V shed 7 bases, J shed 3 bases, and the junction held 7 bases outside the gene matches. Authors' data handling: Amplification with reference gene primers provided the estimates of nucleated cell counts. Sequencing used immunoSEQ multiplex PCR; TCRdb keeps in-frame clones, though not all of them. D and trimming were read from the DNA, whereas the V and J calls and clone size are those reported in that table. The sample includes more than 55,000 clones, 80% to 90% of them seen just once.

J is TRBJ2-1 and V is TRBV5-4; TRBD2 matches 7 bases. This TCR derives from a woman aged 60-75 years with COVID-19, enrolled during active disease. The sequencing sample was made of peripheral blood. The CDR3 protein is CASPGVAGYNEQFF. The CDR3 region has the DNA TGTGCCAGCCCCGGGGTAGCGGGCTACAATGAGCAGTTCTTC. Combining the CDR3 with reference TRBV5-4 and TRBJ2-1 gives the whole variable domain ETGVTQSPTHLIKTRGQQVTLRCSSQSGHNTVSWYQQALGQGPQFIFQYYREEENGRGNFPPRFSGLQFPNYSSELNVNALELDDSALYLCASPGVAGYNEQFFGPGTRLTVL.